This TCR beta chain stems from a study of blood T cells in healthy people across ages. Per sample, extraction of total RNA gave at least 6 micrograms in every case. In this sample, this clonotype turned up a few times. The second PCR ran about 6 to 12 cycles with a sample-barcoded 5' primer and J-beta primers. TCRdb recomputed calls from the 5' RACE reads with MiXCR, one row per CDR3 protein. The sample includes 750,000 to 1,000,000 distinct CDR3 sequences, about 29% of them seen just once. Trimming took 0 bases from V and 7 from J; bases not matched to a gene: 6. The CDR3 covers 15 residues. Germline V gene sequence: CDR1 MGHDK, CDR2 SYGVNS. The data were also submitted as part of a second study, on T cells of mothers and their children.

The specimen sequenced was blood. The chain links TRBV25-1 to TRBJ2-1; TRBD2 agrees at 7 bases. The clonotype originates from a middle-aged woman in good health. Here the CDR3 reads CASSEYGLAENEQFF. Here the CDR3 DNA reads TGTGCCAGCAGTGAATATGGGCTAGCGGAGAATGAGCAGTTCTTC. Full variable domain (rest looked up from reference TRBV25-1 and TRBJ2-1): EADIYQTPRYLVIGTGKKITLECSQTMGHDKMYWYQQDPGMELHLIHYSYGVNSTEKGDLSSESTVSRIRTEHFPLTLESARPSHTSQYLCASSEYGLAENEQFFGPGTRLTVL.